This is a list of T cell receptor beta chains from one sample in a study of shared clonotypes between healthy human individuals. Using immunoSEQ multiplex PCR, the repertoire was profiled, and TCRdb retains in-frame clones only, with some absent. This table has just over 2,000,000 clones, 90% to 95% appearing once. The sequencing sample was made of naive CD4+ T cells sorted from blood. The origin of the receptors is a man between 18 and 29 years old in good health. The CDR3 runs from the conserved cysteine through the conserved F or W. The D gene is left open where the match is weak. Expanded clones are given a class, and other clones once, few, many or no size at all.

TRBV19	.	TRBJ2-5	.	CASNGRGKQETQYF	TGTGCCAGTAATGGCAGGGGTAAGCAAGAGACCCAGTACTTC
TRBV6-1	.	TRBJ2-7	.	CASSEVWTKQYF	TGTGCCAGCAGTGAAGTGTGGACGAAGCAGTACTTC
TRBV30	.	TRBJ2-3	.	CAWAPYGRGTDTQYF	TGTGCCTGGGCCCCCTATGGCAGGGGAACAGATACGCAGTATTTT
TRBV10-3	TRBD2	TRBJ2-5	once	CAISGLGGYQYF	TGTGCCATCAGTGGGCTCGGGGGGTACCAGTACTTC
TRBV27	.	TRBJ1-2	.	CASSLEGRYGYTF	TGTGCCAGCAGTTTAGAGGGCCGCTATGGCTACACCTTC
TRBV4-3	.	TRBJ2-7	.	CASSQERGGVAYEQYF	TGCGCCAGCAGCCAAGAACGGGGCGGGGTGGCCTACGAGCAGTACTTC
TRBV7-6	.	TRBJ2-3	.	CASSLVSTDTQYF	TGTGCCAGCAGCTTAGTTAGCACAGATACGCAGTATTTT
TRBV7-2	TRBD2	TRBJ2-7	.	CASSYSGRAREQYF	TGTGCCAGCAGTTATAGCGGGAGGGCCCGGGAGCAGTACTTC
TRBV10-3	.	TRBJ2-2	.	CAISAWPMNTGELFF	TGTGCCATCAGTGCTTGGCCAATGAACACCGGGGAGCTGTTTTTT
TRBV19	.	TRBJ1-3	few	CASSMVGNTIYF	TGTGCCAGTAGTATGGTTGGAAACACCATATATTTT
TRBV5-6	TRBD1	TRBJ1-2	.	CASSLNRGSANYGYTF	TGTGCCAGCAGCCTGAACAGGGGGAGTGCTAACTATGGCTACACCTTC
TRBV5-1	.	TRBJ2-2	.	CASSLIPGPGELFF	TGCGCCAGCAGCCTAATCCCAGGGCCCGGGGAGCTGTTTTTT
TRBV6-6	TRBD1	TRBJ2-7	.	CASSRQSGTGDEQYF	TGTGCCAGCAGTCGCCAATCCGGGACAGGGGACGAGCAGTACTTC
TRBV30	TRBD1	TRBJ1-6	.	CAWSEGQGSSPLHF	TGTGCCTGGAGTGAAGGACAGGGGAGTTCACCCCTCCACTTT